The TCR beta chain under discussion was sequenced for a study of cytomegalovirus exposure and HLA in healthy donors. CDR3 length: 16 amino acids. Germline CDR1 and CDR2: SGHRS and YFSETQ. J lost 2 bases, V lost 1 base, and 6 bases had no gene match. Study-level findings and limits: Most CMV-associated TCR beta chains were later found to appear HLA-restricted.

Use of 60 Vbeta and 13 Jbeta primers characterized the PCR. The repertoire was sequenced with immunoSEQ multiplex PCR; TCRdb's copy has only in-frame clones and lacks some. In the table there are some 150,000 clones, about four fifths of which are singletons. The study sampled nominally healthy donors, though unrecorded immune exposures were likely. A word on this clone: Antigen specificity is unknown.

The specimen was PBMCs. The origin of this receptor is a male donor in good health and CMV-seronegative. The chain has TRBV5-1 and TRBJ2-7; 10 nucleotides align to TRBD1. The CDR3: CASSLWGTGVTYEQYF. CDR3 coding DNA: TGCGCCAGCAGCTTGTGGGGGACAGGGGTTACCTACGAGCAGTACTTC.